The 9 T cell receptor beta chains below all came from one sample that was sequenced in a study of post-analysis software for immune sequencing data. Overall study findings and caveats: Compared with controls, patients had more of roughly 5 TRBV segments, including TRBV5-6, TRBV5-1 and TRBV20-1.

Which antigens these TCRs recognize remains unknown. Presence of unique molecular identifiers characterized the TCR beta cDNA libraries. TCRdb reprocessed the PCR reads via MiXCR and lists one record per CDR3 protein. Of 650,000 to 850,000 distinct CDR3 sequences in the sample, approximately 57% were seen once. Sequenced material: blood. These receptors all come from a girl aged 5 to 17 with multiple sclerosis.

The chain links TRBV7-8 to TRBJ2-7; D is perhaps TRBD1 or TRBD2 (5 bases each). The V gene lost 5 bases and the J gene lost 4 bases, with 15 bases spanning the gap. CDR1 and CDR2 (germline): SGHVS, FQNEAQ. The CDR3 has 14 residues. CDR3 loop: CASSPKGRNYEQYF. The CDR3 coding sequence is TGTGCCAGCAGCCCCAAGGGACGGAATTACGAGCAGTACTTC. Drawing the rest from reference TRBV7-8 and TRBJ2-7, the complete variable domain is GAGVSQSPRYKVAKRGQDVALRCDPISGHVSLFWYQQALGQGPEFLTYFQNEAQLDKSGLPSDRFFAERPEGSVSTLKIQRTQQEDSAVYLCASSPKGRNYEQYFGPGTRLTVT.

The V and J genes are TRBV15 and TRBJ2-1; maybe TRBD1 (6 bases). Germline V CDR1 and CDR2: LNHNV, YYDKDF (reference sequence). Trimming left V 4 bases short and J 7 bases short, with 20 bases between. The CDR3 sequence is 16 residues long. CDR3 sequence (DNA): TGTGCCACCAGCAATAATCTGAGGGGGAATTCGAATGAGCAGTTCTTC. Protein sequence: CATSNNLRGNSNEQFF.

This clonotype was counted only a few times. V gene TRBV15 combines with J gene TRBJ1-2, with a weak D call TRBD1 (5 bases). The V end was cut by 4 bases, the J end by 5 bases, with 8 bases between. The length of the CDR3 is 12 residues. Germline V gene lookup returns CDR1 LNHNV and CDR2 YYDKDF (reference sequence). DNA for the CDR3: TGTGCCACCAGCACAGGGAGGTATGGCTACACCTTC. Amino acids: CATSTGRYGYTF. Variable domain in full (rest from reference TRBV15 and TRBJ1-2): DAMVIQNPRYQVTQFGKPVTLSCSQTLNHNVMYWYQQKSSQAPKLLFHYYDKDFNNEADTPDNFQSRRPNTSFCFLDIRSPGLGDTAMYLCATSTGRYGYTFGSGTRLTVV.

This chain links TRBV20-1 with TRBJ2-5, with a possible D match to TRBD1 (5 bases). Looked up from germline, CDR1 is DFQATT and CDR2 is SNEGSKA (reference sequence). The CDR3 is made up of 13 amino acids. The germline V and J ends were trimmed by 3 bases and 4 bases, with 12 bases remaining between them. Written as DNA, the CDR3 is TGCAGTGCTAGCAGGGCAGGGCGAGAGACCCAGTACTTC. This gives the protein CSASRAGRETQYF.

This clonotype has only a few counts. CDR3 DNA sequence: TGCAGTGCTCCAACAGGGGACACTGAAGCTTTCTTT. This translates into CSAPTGDTEAFF. The chain is built from TRBV20-1 and TRBJ1-1; 7 bases agree with TRBD1. This CDR3 contains 12 residues. Germline values: CDR1 DFQATT, CDR2 SNEGSKA (reference sequence). V was clipped by 5 bases and J by 3 bases; unmatched bases: 3.

The chain couples TRBV6-5 to TRBJ1-2, with TRBD1 matching 7 bases. V trimming: 6 bases; J trimming: 4 bases; junction bases outside the gene matches: 11. The CDR3 runs to 15 residues. CDR1 and CDR2 from the germline V gene are MNHEY and SVGAGI. CDR3 in amino acids: CASRHGSGGSYGYTF. The CDR3 coding sequence is TGTGCCAGCAGACACGGGTCAGGGGGAAGCTATGGCTACACCTTC.

A note on this clonotype: At one end the junction does not follow the germline gene, possibly because of a read error. The chain couples TRBV4-1 to TRBJ2-7, with D hard to call. The CDR3 contains 15 residues. Looked up from germline, CDR1 is MGHRA and CDR2 is YSYEKL. As DNA, the CDR3 is TGCGCCAGCAGCCAACCAGAGGACCTGAATTACGAGCGGTACTTC. As protein: CASSQPEDLNYERYF.

This CDR3 is CATSTLGQINQPQHF. DNA for the CDR3: TGTGCCACCAGCACTCTGGGACAGATTAATCAGCCCCAGCATTTT. The chain links TRBV15 to TRBJ1-5; TRBD1 matches at 7 bases. This CDR3 comprises 15 residues. With V trimmed by 4 bases and J by 4 bases, 7 bases remained unmatched. Germline assignment: CDR1 LNHNV and CDR2 YYDKDF (reference sequence).

The CDR3 here is CASSDGTGSYEQYF. In DNA form, the CDR3 reads TGCGCCAGCAGCGATGGGACAGGATCCTACGAGCAGTACTTC. The chain is built from TRBV5-1 and TRBJ2-7; TRBD1 aligns across 8 bases. Germline V gene lookup returns CDR1 SGHRS and CDR2 YFSETQ. V dropped 4 bases and J dropped 1; count of bases not matched to a gene: 4. The CDR3 runs to 14 residues.